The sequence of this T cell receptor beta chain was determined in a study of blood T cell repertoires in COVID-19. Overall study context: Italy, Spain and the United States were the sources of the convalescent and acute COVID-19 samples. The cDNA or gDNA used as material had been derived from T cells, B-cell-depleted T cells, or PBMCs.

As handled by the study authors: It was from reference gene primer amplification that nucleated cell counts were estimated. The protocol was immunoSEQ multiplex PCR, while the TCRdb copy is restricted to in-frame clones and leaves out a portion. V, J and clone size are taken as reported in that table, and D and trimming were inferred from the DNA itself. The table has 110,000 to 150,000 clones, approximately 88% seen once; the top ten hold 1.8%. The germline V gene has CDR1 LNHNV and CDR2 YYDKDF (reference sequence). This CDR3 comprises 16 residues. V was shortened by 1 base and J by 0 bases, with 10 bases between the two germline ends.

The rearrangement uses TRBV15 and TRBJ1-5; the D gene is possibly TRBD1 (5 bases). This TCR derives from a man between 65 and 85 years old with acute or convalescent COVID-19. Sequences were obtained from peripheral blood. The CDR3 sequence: CATSRGQSYSNQPQHF. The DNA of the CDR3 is TGTGCCACCAGCAGAGGACAGTCATATAGCAATCAGCCCCAGCATTTT.